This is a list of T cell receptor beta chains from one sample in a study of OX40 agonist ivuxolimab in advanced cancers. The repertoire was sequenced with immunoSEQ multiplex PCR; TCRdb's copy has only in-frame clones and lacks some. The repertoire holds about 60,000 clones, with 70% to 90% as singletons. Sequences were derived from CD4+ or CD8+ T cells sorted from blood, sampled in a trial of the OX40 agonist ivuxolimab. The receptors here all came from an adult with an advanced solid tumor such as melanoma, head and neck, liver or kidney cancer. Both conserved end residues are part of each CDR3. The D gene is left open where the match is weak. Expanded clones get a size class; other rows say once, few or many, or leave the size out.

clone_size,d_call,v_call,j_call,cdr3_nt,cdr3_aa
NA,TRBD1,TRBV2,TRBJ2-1,TGTGCCAGCAGACCAGCCGGGACAGGGGTTGAGCAGTTCTTC,CASRPAGTGVEQFF
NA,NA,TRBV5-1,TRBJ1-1,TGCGCCAGCAGCTTGGCGCCTTATACTGAAGCTTTCTTT,CASSLAPYTEAFF
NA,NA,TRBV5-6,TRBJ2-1,TGTGCCAGCAGCCTCGGACGGACATACTACAATGAGCAGTTCTTC,CASSLGRTYYNEQFF
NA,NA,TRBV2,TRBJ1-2,TGTGCCAGCAGCACAACACCCCTCGATGGCTACACCTTC,CASSTTPLDGYTF
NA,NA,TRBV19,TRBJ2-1,TGTGCCAGTAGTATAGCCGGAAGCTCCTACAATGAGCAGTTCTTC,CASSIAGSSYNEQFF
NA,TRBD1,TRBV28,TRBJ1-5,TGTGCCAGCAGTTCAGGGGGTAGCAATCAGCCCCAGCATTTT,CASSSGGSNQPQHF
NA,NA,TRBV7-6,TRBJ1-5,TGTGCCAGCAGCTTAAGTATGGGGGCGGGTCAGCCCCAGCATTTT,CASSLSMGAGQPQHF
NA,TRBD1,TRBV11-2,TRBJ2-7,TGTGCCAGCAGCTTGGATACTAGGGGGCGCGCCGAGCAGTACTTC,CASSLDTRGRAEQYF
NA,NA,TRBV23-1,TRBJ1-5,TGCGCCAGCAGTCAATACCCCGGGACGGACGGGGGACAGCCCCAGCATTTT,CASSQYPGTDGGQPQHF
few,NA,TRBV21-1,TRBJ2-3,TGTGCCAGCAGCAAAGAGGGGGCAGATACGCAGTATTTT,CASSKEGADTQYF
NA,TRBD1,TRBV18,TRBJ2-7,TGTGCCAGCTCACCACCAGGAAGACAGGGCCGCGACGAGCAGTACTTC,CASSPPGRQGRDEQYF
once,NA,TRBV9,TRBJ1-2,TGTGCCAGCAGCGTAGACGGGGGTCCCTATGGCTACACCTTC,CASSVDGGPYGYTF
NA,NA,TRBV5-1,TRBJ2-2,TGCGCCAGCAGCCGGAATCCCGGGGAGCTGTTTTTT,CASSRNPGELFF
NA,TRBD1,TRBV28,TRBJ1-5,TGTGCCAGCAGTTTGTTACAGGGGAGGCCCAATCAGCCCCAGCATTTT,CASSLLQGRPNQPQHF
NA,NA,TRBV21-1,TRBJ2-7,TGTGCCAGCAGACCCCCCGCCAGCGCCTCCTACGAGCAGTACTTC,CASRPPASASYEQYF
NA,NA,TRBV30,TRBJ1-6,TGTGCCTGGAGTGTACATGAATTTGGGTTAATTGTGGATTCACCCCTCCACTTT,CAWSVHEFGLIVDSPLHF
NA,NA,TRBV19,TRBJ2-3,TGTGCCAGTACCCTCCGGGGGCCCACTAGCACAGATACGCAGTATTTT,CASTLRGPTSTDTQYF
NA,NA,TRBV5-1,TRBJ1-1,TGCGCCAGCAGCTCAAGGGGTGGTAGGACTGAAGCTTTCTTT,CASSSRGGRTEAFF
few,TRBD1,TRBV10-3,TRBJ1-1,TGTGCCACCTCAGACAGGGAAGGCGCTGAAGCTTTCTTT,CATSDREGAEAFF
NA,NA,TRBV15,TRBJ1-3,TGTGCCACCAGCAGAGGCGGGGAGCGGGCTGGAAACACCATATATTTT,CATSRGGERAGNTIYF
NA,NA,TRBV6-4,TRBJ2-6,TGTGCCAGCAGTGACGGGGCTGGGGCCAACGTCCTGACTTTC,CASSDGAGANVLTF
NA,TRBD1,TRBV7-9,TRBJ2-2,TGTGCCAGCAGCGTAGCCAGGTTCGACAGGGAAAACACCGGGGAGCTGTTTTTT,CASSVARFDRENTGELFF
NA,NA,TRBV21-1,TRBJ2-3,TGTGCCAGCACCACTCGCGGGAGGGCCTGGACGATGGGCACAGATACGCAGTATTTT,CASTTRGRAWTMGTDTQYF
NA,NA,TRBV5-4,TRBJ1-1,TGTGCCAGCAGCTTGAGGGGCCTGAACACTGAAGCTTTCTTT,CASSLRGLNTEAFF
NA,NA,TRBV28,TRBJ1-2,TGTGCCAGCAGTTTAGAAGGAAGGAACTATGGCTACACCTTC,CASSLEGRNYGYTF
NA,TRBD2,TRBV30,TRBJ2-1,TGTGCCTGGAGTGGACGACTAGCGGCCTACTACAATGAGCAGTTCTTC,CAWSGRLAAYYNEQFF
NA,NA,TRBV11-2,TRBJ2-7,TGTGCCAGCAGCAGACCTGGTCTACCCTACGAGCAGTACTTC,CASSRPGLPYEQYF
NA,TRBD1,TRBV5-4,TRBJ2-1,TGTGCCAGCAGCTTGGATAGGACAGGGGGCAATGAGCAGTTCTTC,CASSLDRTGGNEQFF
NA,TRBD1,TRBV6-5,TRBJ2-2,TGTGCCAGCAGTCCGGGACAGGGCACCACCGGGGAGCTGTTTTTT,CASSPGQGTTGELFF
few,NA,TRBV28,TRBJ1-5,TGTGCCAGCGGAATCGTGGGCAATCAGCCCCAGCATTTT,CASGIVGNQPQHF
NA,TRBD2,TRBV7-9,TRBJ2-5,TGTGCCAGCAGCCGCGCGACTAGCGCAAGCCAAGAGACCCAGTACTTC,CASSRATSASQETQYF
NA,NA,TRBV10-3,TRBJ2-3,TGTGCCATCAGTGTCGGGGGTAGCACAGATACGCAGTATTTT,CAISVGGSTDTQYF
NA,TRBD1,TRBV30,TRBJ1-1,TGTGCCCGCCGGGACAGGGGGCCCGGGAACACTGAAGCTTTCTTT,CARRDRGPGNTEAFF